This entry describes one T cell receptor beta chain. Its target is unknown. The sample originates from a study of cytotoxic CD8 clonotypes in ibrutinib-treated CLL. Study-level results: Starting clonality was above that of age-matched healthy donors and tracked circulating CD8+ T-cell counts. Clonality showed a rise at ibrutinib response that reversed toward baseline at progression.

From germline, CDR1 is SGHNT and CDR2 YENEEA. The CDR3 runs to 16 residues. V gave up 1 base and J gave up 1 base, with 12 bases separating them. Depth targeted 1 in 200,000 to 1 in 1 million T cells, averaging roughly 9.7x coverage per clonotype. Data came from immunoSEQ multiplex PCR; TCRdb stores just in-frame clones and leaves some out. The sample lists about 39,000 clones, roughly 65% occurring once. The sequencing here drew on PBMCs, taken at disease progression, from a patient treated with ibrutinib. The sequence derives from a human donor with chronic lymphocytic leukemia. This chain links TRBV11-3 with TRBJ2-3; TRBD2 is a possible D gene (5 bases). CDR3 sequence (DNA): TGTGCCAGCAGCTTAGGCCTGGCGAGGGGCACAGATACGCAGTATTTT. Translating gives CASSLGLARGTDTQYF.